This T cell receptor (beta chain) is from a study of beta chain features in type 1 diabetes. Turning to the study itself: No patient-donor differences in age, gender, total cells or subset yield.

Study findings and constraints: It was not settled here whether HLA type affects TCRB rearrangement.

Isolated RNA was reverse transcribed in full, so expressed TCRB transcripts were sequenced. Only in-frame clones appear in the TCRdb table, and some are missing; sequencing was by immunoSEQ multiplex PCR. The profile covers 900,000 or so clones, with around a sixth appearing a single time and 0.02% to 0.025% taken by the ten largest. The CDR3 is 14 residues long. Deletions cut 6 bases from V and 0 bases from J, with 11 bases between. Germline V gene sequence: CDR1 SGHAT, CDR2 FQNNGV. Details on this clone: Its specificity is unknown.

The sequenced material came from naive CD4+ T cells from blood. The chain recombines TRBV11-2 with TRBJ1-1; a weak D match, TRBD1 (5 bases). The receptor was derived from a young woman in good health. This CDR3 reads CASRPGNLNTEAFF. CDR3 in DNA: TGTGCCAGCAGACCAGGGAATCTGAACACTGAAGCTTTCTTT.